Listed here are 10 T cell receptor beta chains from one sample, sequenced in a study of T-cell reconstitution after alpha-beta-depleted transplantation in children. During its preparation, the TCRbeta library received unique molecular identifiers. TCRdb fed the PCR reads into MiXCR, producing one record per CDR3 protein. The sample consists of around 70,000 distinct CDR3 sequences, around 9.9% of them appearing once. The input for sequencing was PBMCs, taken before TCRalphabeta/CD19-depleted stem cell transplant. These receptors were collected from a boy between 5 and 17 years old with acute myeloid leukemia, due to receive a stem cell transplant.

This clonotype was detected many times. The V call is TRBV10-3, the J call TRBJ2-7, with a weak D call TRBD1 (5 bases). The CDR3 loop spans 11 amino acids. Germline CDR1 and CDR2: ENHRY and SYGVKD. Trimming left V 5 bases short and J 6 bases short, with 8 bases between. The CDR3 DNA sequence: TGTGCCATCAGTCAGGGATTCGAGCAGTACGTC. It encodes CAISQGFEQYV.

In this sample, this clonotype turned up many times. This chain joins TRBV7-3 and TRBJ2-1; the D gene is possibly TRBD2 (5 bases). Trimming cost V 6 bases and J 7 bases, with 22 bases left between them. In germline, CDR1 is SGHTA, CDR2 FQGTGA. The CDR3 extends over 16 amino acids. DNA for the CDR3: TGTGCCAGCAGTGGCGCTTTTGCGACCGGCGGGAATGAGCAGTTCTTC. This sequence encodes CASSGAFATGGNEQFF.

This clonotype was counted ten times or more. The V call is TRBV14, the J call TRBJ2-5; TRBD1 agrees at 9 bases. Trimming at V came to 1 base and at J to 0 bases, leaving 3 bases not matched to a gene. Germline loops: CDR1 SGHDN, CDR2 FVKESK. CDR3 length equals 16 residues. The CDR3 DNA reads TGTGCCAGCAGCCAAGTGGGGACAGGGTACCAAGAGACCCAGTACTTC. Its protein product is CASSQVGTGYQETQYF. The full variable domain, in which reference TRBV14 and TRBJ2-5 provide the parts outside the CDR3, is EAGVTQFPSHSVIEKGQTVTLRCDPISGHDNLYWYRRVMGKEIKFLLHFVKESKQDESGMPNNRFLAERTGGTYSTLKVQPAELEDSGVYFCASSQVGTGYQETQYFGPGTRLLVL.

This clonotype has ten or more counts. This chain uses TRBV11-3 with TRBJ2-1; D remains unclear. Germline-derived CDR1 and CDR2 are SGHNT and YENEEA. This CDR3 region has 17 residues. The V and J ends lost 2 bases and 2 bases respectively, with 16 bases between them. CDR3 loop: CASSLPPLGVPYNEQFF. Written as DNA, the CDR3 is TGTGCCAGCAGCTTACCCCCCTTGGGCGTTCCCTACAATGAGCAGTTCTTC.

This clonotype was seen many times. The rearrangement links TRBV27 to TRBJ1-1; D remains ambiguous. Per germline, CDR1 MNHEY and CDR2 SMNVEV (reference sequence). V gave up 3 bases and J gave up 5 bases, with 16 bases separating them. The CDR3 covers 15 residues. This CDR3 is CASSLRPTRETEAFF. Written as DNA, the CDR3 is TGTGCCAGCAGTTTGCGCCCTACAAGGGAGACTGAAGCTTTCTTT.

This clonotype was counted only a few times. The V call is TRBV28, the J call TRBJ2-7, with TRBD2 as a possible D gene (6 bases). The CDR3 totals 13 residues. Germline loops: CDR1 MDHEN, CDR2 SYDVKM. The V end lost 8 bases, the J end lost 6 bases, and 17 bases lay between the germline ends. The CDR3 DNA sequence: TGTGCCAGCTCGTCACCTCGCGGGGTCGAGCAGTACGTC. The encoded protein is CASSSPRGVEQYV.

This clonotype was observed at least ten times. The chain couples TRBV15 to TRBJ1-5; 7 bases map to TRBD1. Germline CDR1 reads LNHNV; CDR2 reads YYDKDF (reference sequence). CDR3 length: 14 amino acids. The trim removed 2 bases at V and 4 bases at J, leaving 2 bases unmatched. CDR3 residues: CATSRIQGNQPQHF. The CDR3 DNA reads TGTGCCACCAGCAGAATACAGGGGAATCAGCCCCAGCATTTT. Variable domain in full (rest from reference TRBV15 and TRBJ1-5): DAMVIQNPRYQVTQFGKPVTLSCSQTLNHNVMYWYQQKSSQAPKLLFHYYDKDFNNEADTPDNFQSRRPNTSFCFLDIRSPGLGDTAMYLCATSRIQGNQPQHFGDGTRLSIL.

This clonotype was recorded many times. The CDR3 here is CSARGLQEAFF. The CDR3 nucleotides are TGCAGTGCTAGGGGACTTCAGGAAGCTTTCTTT. This chain uses TRBV20-1 with TRBJ1-1, with D possibly TRBD1 on 5 matching bases. This CDR3 has 11 residues. Germline-derived CDR1 and CDR2 are DFQATT and SNEGSKA (reference sequence). V gave up 3 bases and J gave up 8 bases, with 10 bases separating them.

In its sample, this clonotype was seen many times. The rearrangement joins TRBV5-7 to TRBJ1-5; D may be TRBD1 (5 bases). TRBV5-7 is flagged as an ORF with uncertain function. The CDR3 consists of 17 residues. V lost 1 base, J lost 2 bases, and 16 bases lay in between. CDR3 residues: CASSLTPGSHGNQPQHF. DNA for the CDR3: TGTGCCAGCAGCTTGACGCCAGGGTCTCATGGCAATCAGCCCCAGCATTTT.

This chain uses TRBV7-6 with TRBJ2-6; 11 bases fit TRBD2. The germline V gene encodes CDR1 SGHVS and CDR2 FNYEAQ. The CDR3 covers 20 residues. Trimming at V came to 0 bases and at J to 3 bases, leaving 10 bases not matched to a gene. Here the CDR3 reads CASSLASGTSGMVGANVLTF. The CDR3 DNA follows: TGTGCCAGCAGCTTAGCCTCCGGGACTAGCGGAATGGTTGGGGCCAACGTCCTGACTTTC.